This TCR beta chain was sequenced in a study of T cells in Graves' hyperthyroidism and ophthalmopathy. Study information: Peripheral blood specimens were obtained at initial diagnosis, prior to any treatment.

General study points: Median prediction lead before ophthalmopathy onset was 6.5 months with the model.

Germline V lookup: CDR1 DFQATT, CDR2 SNEGSKA (reference sequence). Trimming took off 5 bases at V and 11 bases at J, with 12 bases between the two ends. The CDR3 has 10 amino acids. Exclusion criteria comprised uncontrolled infection, other autoimmune disease, pregnancy or lactation. The PBMCs had their origin in 7.5 to 10 ml of fresh peripheral blood. RNA transcripts provided the source from which TCR beta CDR3 regions were amplified. The HTBI primer set served for first-round RT-PCR of the TCR CDR3. TCRdb re-called the multiplex PCR reads with MiXCR, one entry per CDR3 protein. The data show about 500,000 distinct CDR3 sequences, 17% seen once. Remarks on this clonotype: Antigen specificity is unknown.

This sequence originates from a woman between 18 and 29 years old with Graves' ophthalmopathy. Sequencing was done on a sample of blood. The genes are TRBV20-1 and TRBJ1-1; a possible D gene is TRBD1 (5 bases). The DNA for the CDR3 is TGCAGTGCTGGGGACGGGGACGCTTTCTTT. Translating it yields CSAGDGDAFF.